This T cell receptor beta chain appears in the sequencing data of a study of molecular identifiers for immune sequencing clone quantification. Overall study: Replicate runs used RNA from roughly 20,000 or 100,000 naive CD8 cells, which was split five ways into aliquots, and four of those aliquots were then sequenced.

Germline CDR1 is MGHDK and CDR2 is SYGVNS. There are 14 residues in the CDR3. Between the trimmed V and J ends, which lost 2 bases and 6 bases, there was a span of 11 bases. MiXCR was run by TCRdb on the PCR reads, yielding one entry per CDR3 protein. The table includes 85,000 to 100,000 distinct CDR3 sequences, roughly 24% detected once. Comment on this clonotype: Its antigen is not identified.

Study-wide findings and caveats: Spiked Jurkat TCR RNA originating from one cell could reportedly be identified amid more than 950,000 naive cells.

The rearrangement uses TRBV25-1 and TRBJ2-1; D remains unclear. Material for sequencing was naive CD8+ T cells from blood, with Jurkat cell RNA spiked in. Subset defined: FACS-sorted CD8+CD4-CCR7+CD45RA+ naive T cells. This sequence originates from a human donor in good health. Some libraries in this study had Jurkat cell RNA spiked in. The CDR3 DNA reads as TGTGCCAGCAGTGAAGGGGATGCCCCCAATGAGCAGTTCTTC. The encoded protein is CASSEGDAPNEQFF.